This TCR beta chain comes out of a study of T cell repertoires in cytomegalovirus infection. Study summary: Indicated by public TCR beta signatures were CMV infection and matching HLA type.

Concerning this clonotype itself: As yet, its antigen is unknown.

Study observations and caveats: Identification of carriers of CMV plus the relevant HLA was performed using cumulative public TCR beta family frequency. HLA-C-restricted CMV clonotypes gave the most frequent clonotype in two of eight donors.

TCRdb used MiXCR to reprocess the reads, holding one entry per CDR3 protein. The sample has 300,000 to 400,000 distinct CDR3 sequences, 15% to 20% seen once. The receptor's source is a human donor in good health (CMV status not recorded). Some clones in this sample may be carry-over from other donors' samples. The sample comprised PBMCs.

Here the CDR3 DNA reads TGTGCCAGCAGTTTACTCGGGGGCACAGATACGCAGTATTTT. This sequence encodes CASSLLGGTDTQYF. The chain links TRBV12-3 or TRBV12-4 to TRBJ2-3, with D maybe TRBD2 (5 bases). The V gene lost 2 bases and the J gene lost 1 base, with 7 bases spanning the gap. This CDR3 has 14 residues.